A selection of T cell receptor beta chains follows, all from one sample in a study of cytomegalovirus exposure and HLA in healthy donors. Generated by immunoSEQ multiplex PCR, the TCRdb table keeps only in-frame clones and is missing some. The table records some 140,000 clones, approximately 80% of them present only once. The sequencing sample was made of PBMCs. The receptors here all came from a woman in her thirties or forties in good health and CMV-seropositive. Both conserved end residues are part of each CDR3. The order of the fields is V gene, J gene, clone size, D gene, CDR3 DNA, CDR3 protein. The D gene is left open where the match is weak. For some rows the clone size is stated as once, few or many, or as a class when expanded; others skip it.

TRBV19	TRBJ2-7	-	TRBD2	TGTGCCGCGGGAGAGGGGAACTACGAGCAGTACTTC	CAAGEGNYEQYF
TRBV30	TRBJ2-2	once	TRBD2	TGTGCCTGGAGTCCGGGACTAGCGGGTGCCGGGGAGCTGTTTTTT	CAWSPGLAGAGELFF
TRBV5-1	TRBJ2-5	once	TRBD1	TGCGCCAGCAGCCCCGGGACAGGGGGCTTGGAGACCCAGTACTTC	CASSPGTGGLETQYF
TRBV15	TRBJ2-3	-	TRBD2	TGTGCCACCAGCCCCCGCCGGGGGGGGACCACAGATACGCAGTATTTT	CATSPRRGGTTDTQYF
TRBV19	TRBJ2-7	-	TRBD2	TGTGCCAGTAGTATAGGCGGCGGGAGGGTGGAGTACGAGCAGTACTTC	CASSIGGGRVEYEQYF
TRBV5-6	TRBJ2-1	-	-	TGTGCCAGCAGCGGGGGCGGCCGACAATACAATGAGCAGTTCTTC	CASSGGGRQYNEQFF
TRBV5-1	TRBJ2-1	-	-	TGCGCCAGCAGCTATGGCGGGACTTCCTACAATGAGCAGTTCTTC	CASSYGGTSYNEQFF
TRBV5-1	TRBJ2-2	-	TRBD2	TGCGCCAGCAGCTTGGAAGCGGGAGGGTTGACCGGGGAGCTGTTTTTT	CASSLEAGGLTGELFF
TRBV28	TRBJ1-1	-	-	TGTGCCAGCAGGGCGGGACGGACGAACACTGAAGCTTTCTTT	CASRAGRTNTEAFF
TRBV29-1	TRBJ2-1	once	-	TGCAGCGTTGGGGAGGCTAGCTCCTACAATGAGCAGTTCTTC	CSVGEASSYNEQFF
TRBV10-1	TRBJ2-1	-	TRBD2	TGCGCCAGCCGATCGGGGACTAGCGGGAATGGTGAGCAGTTCTTC	CASRSGTSGNGEQFF
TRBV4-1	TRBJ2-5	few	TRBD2	TGCGCCAGCAGCCAAGATCGTGCGGGAGGGAGGGAGACCCAGTACTTC	CASSQDRAGGRETQYF
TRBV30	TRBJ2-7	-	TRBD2	TGTGCCTGGAGTGGCCATGGGACTAGCGGAGTATACGAGCAGTACTTC	CAWSGHGTSGVYEQYF
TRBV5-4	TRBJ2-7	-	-	TGTGCCAGCAGCGAATCTCAGATCCACGAGCAGTACTTC	CASSESQIHEQYF
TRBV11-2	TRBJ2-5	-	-	TGTGCCAGCAGCCGGACAGTACAAGAGACCCAGTACTTC	CASSRTVQETQYF
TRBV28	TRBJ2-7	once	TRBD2	TGTGCCAGCAGTCCTAGCGGGAGGGCCGTTGGTGAGCAGTACTTC	CASSPSGRAVGEQYF
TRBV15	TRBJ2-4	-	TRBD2	TGTGCCACCAGCGGGACGGGGGGAATAGCCAAAAACATTCAGTACTTC	CATSGTGGIAKNIQYF
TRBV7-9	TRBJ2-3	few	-	TGTGCCAGCAGCCGATGGGGCTCCCAGGGCACAGATACGCAGTATTTT	CASSRWGSQGTDTQYF
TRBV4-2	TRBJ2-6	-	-	TGTGCCAGCAGCCCGGACAGTCTCAACGTGGGGGCCAACGTCCTGACTTTC	CASSPDSLNVGANVLTF
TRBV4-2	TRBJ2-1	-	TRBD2	TGTGCCAGCAGCCAAGATTCGGCCAGCGGGATTAGGAATGAGCAGTTCTTC	CASSQDSASGIRNEQFF
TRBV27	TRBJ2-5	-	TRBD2	TGTGCCAGCAGGGCTAGCGGCCCCGGATTGAAGACCCAGTACTTC	CASRASGPGLKTQYF
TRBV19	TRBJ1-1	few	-	TGTGCCACCAAACCAGGGATGAACACTGAAGCTTTCTTT	CATKPGMNTEAFF
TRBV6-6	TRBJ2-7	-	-	TGTGCCAGCAGTTACGGCAGTTTATACGAGCAGTACTTC	CASSYGSLYEQYF
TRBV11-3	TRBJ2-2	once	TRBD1	TGTGCCAGCAGCTCGACAGGGGGCGGTGACACCGGGGAGCTGTTTTTT	CASSSTGGGDTGELFF
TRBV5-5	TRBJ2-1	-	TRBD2	TGTGCCAGCAGCTTCTTTAGACTAGCCCTCCCCTACAATGAGCAGTTCTTC	CASSFFRLALPYNEQFF
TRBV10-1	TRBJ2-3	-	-	TGCGCCAGCAGTGAGTCGGAGGACGCAGATACGCAGTATTTT	CASSESEDADTQYF
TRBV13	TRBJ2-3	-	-	TGTGCCAGCAGCTCCAGGATGCTAACCGGAACTACAGATACGCAGTATTTT	CASSSRMLTGTTDTQYF
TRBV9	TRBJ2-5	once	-	TGTGCCAGCAGCGTAGGGAGTAGCGGATCCGGGACCCAGTACTTC	CASSVGSSGSGTQYF
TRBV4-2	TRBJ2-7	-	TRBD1	TGTGCCAGCAGCCAAGAAGGGACAGGGGGTTCAGGGGAGCAGTACTTC	CASSQEGTGGSGEQYF
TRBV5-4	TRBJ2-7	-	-	TGTGCCAGCAGTCGATCCTCCGGGACAAACAACGAGCAGTACTTC	CASSRSSGTNNEQYF
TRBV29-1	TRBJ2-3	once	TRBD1	TGCAGCGTTGAGATTACCGGGACAGGGAAAACAGATACGCAGTATTTT	CSVEITGTGKTDTQYF
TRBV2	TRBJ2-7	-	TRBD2	TGTGCCAGCACTGCGGTCCTAGCGGGAGGGGCCGAGCAGTACTTC	CASTAVLAGGAEQYF
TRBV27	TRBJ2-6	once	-	TGTGCCAGCAGTTTTACTGGGGCCAACGTCCTGACTTTC	CASSFTGANVLTF
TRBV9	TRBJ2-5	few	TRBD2	TGTGCCAGCAGCGCTAATAGTGGGGGAGCGGGAGGTGGGGAGACCCAGTACTTC	CASSANSGGAGGGETQYF
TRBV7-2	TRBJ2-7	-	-	TGTGCCAGCAGCTTATCCGCAGGTCTTTGGCCCTACGAGCAGTACTTC	CASSLSAGLWPYEQYF
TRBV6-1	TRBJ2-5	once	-	TGTGCCAGCAGTGAACAGCGACAGCGCGACCAGTACTTC	CASSEQRQRDQYF
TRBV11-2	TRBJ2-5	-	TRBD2	TGTGCCAGCAGCTTAGGCGGGAGGGCCCACCTAGAGACCCAGTACTTC	CASSLGGRAHLETQYF
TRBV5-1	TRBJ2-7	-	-	TGCGCCAGCAGCAGAAGGACAAACCCCTCCTACGAGCAGTACTTC	CASSRRTNPSYEQYF
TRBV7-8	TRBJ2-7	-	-	TGTGCCAGCAGCTTCGGCAGGGGACCCTACGAGCAGTACTTC	CASSFGRGPYEQYF
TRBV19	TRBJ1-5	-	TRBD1	TGTGCCAGTAGTAGCGCACAGGGGGCTGTCAATCAGCCCCAGCATTTT	CASSSAQGAVNQPQHF
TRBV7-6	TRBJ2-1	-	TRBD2	TGTGCCAGCAGCTTAGATCCTAGCGGGTCTCGGTTCTTC	CASSLDPSGSRFF
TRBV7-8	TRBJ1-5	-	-	TGTGCCAGCAGCTTAGAGGGAGGTTTTTGGCATTTT	CASSLEGGFWHF
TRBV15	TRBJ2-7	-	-	TGTGCCACCAGCAGCGGGACTCTCTACGAGCAGTACTTC	CATSSGTLYEQYF
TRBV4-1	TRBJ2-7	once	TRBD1	TGCGCCAGCAGCCAAGAAGCATCGGGACAGGGTTCCGTAAAGTACTTC	CASSQEASGQGSVKYF
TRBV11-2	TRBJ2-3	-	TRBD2	TGTGCCAGCAGCACCGGGACTAGCGGCGTTAGCACAGATACGCAGTATTTT	CASSTGTSGVSTDTQYF
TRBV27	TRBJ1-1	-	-	TGTGCCAGCGGTATGGACGTAAGCAAAGGAGGTGCTTTCTTT	CASGMDVSKGGAFF
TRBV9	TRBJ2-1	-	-	TGTGCCAGCAGCGTGGCCCCAGGGTCAAGCAATGAGCAGTTCTTC	CASSVAPGSSNEQFF
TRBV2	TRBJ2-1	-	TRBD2	TGTGCCAGGGGGAGCGGGAGGACCGACAATGAGCAGTTCTTC	CARGSGRTDNEQFF
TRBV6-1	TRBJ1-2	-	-	TGTGCCAGCAGTGAAAACTCCCCCTATGGCTACACCTTC	CASSENSPYGYTF
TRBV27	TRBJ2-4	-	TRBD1	TGTGCCAGCAGCCGGGACAGGGTAGGCAAAAACATTCAGTACTTC	CASSRDRVGKNIQYF
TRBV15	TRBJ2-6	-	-	TGTGCCACCAGCAGTAGGGGTTCTGGGGCCAACGTCCTGACTTTC	CATSSRGSGANVLTF
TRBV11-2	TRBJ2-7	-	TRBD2	TGTGCCAGCGTGATGGCGGGAGTAACCCACGAGCAGTACTTC	CASVMAGVTHEQYF
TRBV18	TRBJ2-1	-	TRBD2	TGTGCCAGCTCACCACCGAGCGGGAGTGAAGGTGAGCAGTTCTTC	CASSPPSGSEGEQFF
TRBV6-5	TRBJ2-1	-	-	TGTGCCAGCAGTCTATATGGAGGCTCCTACAATGAGCAGTTCTTC	CASSLYGGSYNEQFF